This T cell receptor beta chain emerged from a study of CD8 T cell repertoires and HIV-1 epitope variants. Study background: Controls were a CMV, EBV and flu peptide pool, Ebola AY9 negative control, and no-peptide well. Epitopes were three Gag families plus Nef HW9 and YT9. Equal numbers of autologous T cell-negative cells presented antigen to enriched T cells. Separate from the cultures, 1M uncultured T cells served as baseline.

The CDR3 length is 12 residues. CDR1 is SGHVS, CDR2 FNYEAQ, per germline. V was cut by 2 bases and J by 2 bases, with 1 base left in between. The table came from immunoSEQ multiplex PCR; TCRdb's copy has only in-frame clones and leaves some out. This table has under 6,000 clones, 55% to 65% appearing once. In the case of this clone: Its antigen is as yet unknown.

The sequencing sample was made of cultured CD8+ T cells derived from PBMCs. The gene calls are TRBV7-6 and TRBJ2-1; D remains unclear. The sequence derives from a male donor with HIV. The CDR3 DNA is TGTGCCAGCAGCTTAACCTACAATGAGCAGTTCTTC. Its translation is CASSLTYNEQFF. Full variable domain (outside the CDR3, taken from reference TRBV7-6 and TRBJ2-1): GAGVSQSPRYKVTKRGQDVALRCDPISGHVSLYWYRQALGQGPEFLTYFNYEAQQDKSGLPNDRFSAERPEGSISTLTIQRTEQRDSAMYRCASSLTYNEQFFGPGTRLTVL.